This section outlines one T cell receptor beta chain sequence together with its context. What antigen it recognizes has not been identified. No much larger clonotype is one base removed from it; base qualities were not supplied. The trial excluded patients who had a history of autoimmune disease or who were on systemic immunosuppression. In every dose cohort, peripheral blood was drawn for TCR sequencing at baseline, cycle 4 day 1, and cycle 7 day 1. The samples were drawn from a first-in-human, open-label, multicenter phase I dose-escalation trial of ivuxolimab. Adults with locally advanced or metastatic melanoma, renal cell, hepatocellular, or head and neck squamous cell carcinoma were enrolled in the trial. Before TCR sequencing, CD4+ T cells and CD8+ T cells from peripheral blood were sorted into separate populations. To sequence the TCRbeta CDR3 region, genomic DNA was isolated from the sorted cells. The immunoSEQ Assay was used to sequence the TCRbeta CDR3 regions. TCRdb stores this immuneACCESS table with in-frame sequences only. Part of the clones is absent; in the studies checked, under half of the shortfall reflects unresolved V genes, and no reason is known for the rest. Present in this sample are approximately 100,000 clones, roughly 91% of which were seen just once. Of the sample, 1.5% to 2% is held by the ten largest clones.

This sample is drawn from a study of OX40 agonist ivuxolimab in advanced cancers. Regarding the research as a whole: Ivuxolimab was an agonistic, fully human IgG2 monoclonal antibody directed against OX40 (CD134), a costimulatory receptor. In the dose-escalation cohort, roughly 80% of patients were male, and the mean age was approximately 64 years, with a range of roughly 23 to 85. Intravenous ivuxolimab was administered to patients every 2 weeks at six dose levels: 0.01, 0.1, 0.3, 1.5, 3 and 10 mg/kg. The monotherapy dose-escalation portion (N ≈ 56 patients) of the phase I ivuxolimab trial is reported in the paper. Partial responses were achieved by three dose-escalation patients, of whom one had hepatocellular carcinoma and two had cutaneous melanoma. Patients were allowed to have had prior anti-PD-1, anti-PD-L1 or anti-CTLA-4 therapy, and 40% of the dose-escalation patients had been treated with checkpoint inhibitors. Of the 50 or so patients in dose escalation, 19 had hepatocellular carcinoma, some 15 had melanoma, 9 had renal cell carcinoma and 9 had head and neck cancer. The purpose of peripheral TCRbeta sequencing was to test whether ivuxolimab changed TCR sequence diversity and led to clonal T-cell expansion.

Summary of the overall study and its limitations: On average, CD8+ T cells showed more expanded clones than CD4+ T cells after ivuxolimab. At doses from 0.1 to 3.0 mg/kg, clonal expansion was seen in both CD4+ and CD8+ blood T cells between baseline and week 6. In the 0.1-3.0 mg/kg groups, partial responders had among the lowest normalized peripheral clonal expansion, particularly in CD8+ T cells. The antigen specificity of the peripheral T cells that underwent clonal expansion was not determined. Low levels of normalized T-cell clonal expansion were also seen in some nonresponding patients.

The CDR3 contains 14 residues, cysteine and phenylalanine counted. Only CDR3 DNA remains: 42 bases, in frame from the first base. V gives up 4 bases and J gives up 3 bases, and the segment between their germline ends measures 13 bases. The germline V gene encodes CDR1 SGHRS and CDR2 YFSETQ. The sequence came from an adult with an advanced solid tumor such as melanoma, head and neck, liver or kidney cancer. The material was CD4+ or CD8+ T cells sorted from blood, obtained in a trial of the OX40 agonist ivuxolimab. The V and J genes are TRBV5-1 and TRBJ1-1, with TRBD1 tentatively as D gene (5 bases match). The CDR3 loop reads CASSSQGDHTEAFF. The nucleotides are TGCGCCAGCAGCAGCCAGGGCGATCACACTGAAGCTTTCTTT. The CDR3, completed at both ends by the reference TRBV5-1 and TRBJ1-1 genes, gives the full variable domain KAGVTQTPRYLIKTRGQQVTLSCSPISGHRSVSWYQQTPGQGLQFLFEYFSETQRNKGNFPGRFSGRQFSNSRSEMNVSTLELGDSALYLCASSSQGDHTEAFFGQGTRLTVV.